These T cell receptor beta chains were read from a single sample in a study of neurological immune-mediated disorders. TCRdb called the 5' RACE reads again in MiXCR, with one record for every CDR3 protein. The sample contains more than 45,000 distinct CDR3 sequences, less than 4.5% of which appear only once. Specimen: PBMCs. These receptors were obtained from a man in his thirties or forties with multiple sclerosis. The CDR3 runs from the conserved cysteine through the conserved F or W. A D gene is named only where the DNA matches it firmly. The listing skips clone size in some rows; elsewhere it reads once, few, many or a size class.

J	D	V	size	CDR3	DNA
TRBJ2-1	TRBD2	TRBV18	few	CASSPMASGGLYNEQFF	TGTGCCAGCTCACCAATGGCTAGCGGGGGGCTCTACAATGAGCAGTTCTTC
TRBJ1-5	NA	TRBV18	many	CASSPADSNQPQHF	TGTGCCAGCTCACCGGCAGATAGCAATCAGCCCCAGCATTTT
TRBJ2-5	TRBD2	TRBV20-1	many	CSAYSVRGSFAETQYF	TGCAGTGCTTATTCGGTGCGGGGGAGCTTTGCAGAGACCCAGTACTTC
TRBJ2-5	TRBD2	TRBV4-2	many	CASSQDTSGRKTQYF	TGTGCCAGCAGCCAAGATACTAGCGGGAGGAAGACCCAGTACTTC
TRBJ2-5	NA	TRBV28	many	CASSSSLETQYF	TGTGCCAGCAGTTCCTCACTGGAGACCCAGTACTTC
TRBJ1-5	NA	TRBV11-2	many	CASSLAENQPQHF	TGTGCCAGCAGCTTAGCCGAGAATCAGCCCCAGCATTTT
TRBJ1-2	NA	TRBV20-1	many	CSARVRETDGYTF	TGCAGTGCTAGAGTCAGGGAGACTGATGGCTACACCTTC
TRBJ1-6	NA	TRBV20-1	many	CSARRTADGPLHF	TGCAGTGCCCGACGGACAGCCGATGGGCCCCTCCACTTT
TRBJ2-3	NA	TRBV6-6	many	CASRHRDLGDTQYF	TGTGCCAGCCGACATAGGGACCTAGGAGATACGCAGTATTTT
TRBJ1-2	NA	TRBV12-3/TRBV12-4	many	CASSLDPPARGYTF	TGTGCCAGCAGTTTAGATCCGCCCGCTCGTGGCTACACCTTC
TRBJ1-2	NA	TRBV6-7	many	CASSYPPTDTHNYGYTF	TGTGCCAGCAGTTACCCCCCGACAGATACTCATAACTATGGCTACACCTTC
TRBJ1-6	TRBD1	TRBV11-2	few	CASSLRDSVNSPLNF	TGTGCCAGCAGCTTAAGGGACAGCGTTAATTCACCCCTCAACTTT
TRBJ2-3	NA	TRBV5-1	many	CASSSRLFTDTQYF	TGCGCCAGCAGCTCCCGACTGTTCACAGATACGCAGTATTTT
TRBJ2-5	TRBD2	TRBV7-8	many	CASSLLAGGRETQYF	TGTGCCAGCAGCTTACTAGCGGGAGGGCGGGAGACCCAGTACTTC
TRBJ2-7	TRBD2	TRBV11-2	few	CASSLFLAGGDEQYF	TGTGCCAGCAGCTTATTTCTAGCGGGAGGGGACGAGCAGTACTTC
TRBJ2-5	TRBD1	TRBV27	many	CASSRQGTRETQYF	TGTGCCAGCAGTAGACAGGGGACGAGGGAGACCCAGTACTTC
TRBJ1-1	NA	TRBV30	many	CAWDFTGERAFF	TGTGCCTGGGACTTTACCGGGGAACGAGCTTTCTTT
TRBJ2-5	NA	TRBV7-7	many	CASSGGGQETQYF	TGTGCCAGCAGCGGTGGGGGTCAAGAGACCCAGTACTTC
TRBJ1-4	NA	TRBV7-9	many	CASSFSFSQGTTNEKLFF	TGTGCCAGCAGCTTCAGCTTTAGTCAGGGCACAACTAATGAAAAACTGTTTTTT
TRBJ1-1	NA	TRBV30	NA	CAWSLGETEAFF	TGTGCCTGGAGTCTAGGGGAGACTGAAGCTTTCTTT
TRBJ1-2	NA	TRBV12-3/TRBV12-4	many	CASRRTVANYGYTF	TGTGCCAGCAGAAGGACAGTAGCTAACTATGGCTACACCTTC
TRBJ1-1	TRBD1	TRBV14	many	CASSQGFRRDSLYTEAFF	TGTGCCAGCAGCCAAGGGTTTCGAAGGGACAGCTTATACACTGAAGCTTTCTTT
TRBJ2-1	TRBD1	TRBV12-3/TRBV12-4	many	CASRKGQESSYNEQFF	TGTGCCAGCAGAAAAGGACAGGAGAGCTCCTACAATGAGCAGTTCTTC
TRBJ2-2	NA	TRBV12-3/TRBV12-4	many	CASTPSSYTGELFF	TGTGCCAGCACCCCTAGCAGCTACACCGGGGAGCTGTTTTTT
TRBJ1-1	NA	TRBV12-3/TRBV12-4	many	CASSFGGRTEAFF	TGTGCCAGCAGTTTTGGGGGTCGGACTGAAGCTTTCTTT
TRBJ2-6	NA	TRBV5-1	few	CASSFWVPHSGANVLTF	TGCGCCAGCAGCTTCTGGGTACCTCACTCTGGGGCCAACGTCCTGACTTTC
TRBJ1-1	NA	TRBV20-1	many	CSAVRDWNTEAFF	TGCAGTGCCGTTCGGGACTGGAACACTGAAGCTTTCTTT
TRBJ2-1	TRBD1	TRBV27	few	CASTSAPGTGPYNEQFF	TGTGCCAGCACTTCAGCACCCGGGACAGGGCCCTACAATGAGCAGTTCTTC
TRBJ1-5	NA	TRBV12-3/TRBV12-4	many	CASRPGGNQPQHF	TGTGCCAGCAGGCCGGGAGGCAATCAGCCCCAGCATTTT
TRBJ2-7	TRBD1	TRBV7-9	many	CASSLVLSTGTSYEQYF	TGTGCCAGCAGCTTAGTTCTTTCGACAGGGACCTCCTACGAGCAGTACTTC
TRBJ1-1	NA	TRBV9	many	CASSRGAEAFF	TGTGCCAGCAGCCGAGGGGCCGAAGCTTTCTTT
TRBJ2-6	NA	TRBV7-2	many	CASSPIGGTGANVLTF	TGTGCCAGCAGCCCTATTGGAGGGACTGGGGCCAACGTCCTGACTTTC
TRBJ2-7	NA	TRBV20-1	many	CSARYLGGAWYEQYF	TGCAGTGCTAGATATCTAGGGGGGGCTTGGTACGAGCAGTACTTC
TRBJ2-5	TRBD2	TRBV5-1	many	CASSLTAGGQETQYF	TGCGCCAGCAGCTTGACAGCGGGGGGCCAAGAGACCCAGTACTTC
TRBJ2-1	TRBD1	TRBV20-1	many	CSARDSIRQGKYNEQFF	TGCAGTGCTAGAGATAGTATCCGACAGGGAAAATACAATGAGCAGTTCTTC
TRBJ2-6	NA	TRBV7-9	many	CASSPPDAVDSGANVLTF	TGTGCCAGCAGCCCACCGGACGCCGTGGACTCTGGGGCCAACGTCCTGACTTTC
TRBJ2-7	NA	TRBV5-1	many	CASSLGQVTYEQYF	TGCGCCAGCAGCTTGGGACAGGTGACCTACGAGCAGTACTTC
TRBJ2-5	TRBD2	TRBV3-1	many	CASSQEGLASETQYF	TGTGCCAGCAGCCAAGAAGGACTAGCCAGCGAGACCCAGTACTTC
TRBJ2-1	NA	TRBV28	many	CASSLHLTYNEQFF	TGTGCCAGCAGTTTGCACCTAACCTACAATGAGCAGTTCTTC
TRBJ2-5	TRBD2	TRBV11-2	NA	CASSRRLGSGGALETQYF	TGTGCCAGCAGCCGAAGACTGGGTAGCGGGGGGGCCTTAGAGACCCAGTACTTC
TRBJ2-6	NA	TRBV7-9	many	CASSLPGLSKHGANVLTF	TGTGCCAGCAGCTTACCCGGGCTTAGCAAGCATGGGGCCAACGTCCTGACTTTC
TRBJ2-3	TRBD2	TRBV28	many	CASTPRDGRHDTQYF	TGTGCCAGCACCCCCAGGGACGGGAGGCATGATACGCAGTATTTT
TRBJ2-3	NA	TRBV20-1	many	CSARVGGVGTDTQYF	TGCAGTGCTAGAGTTGGAGGGGTGGGCACAGATACGCAGTATTTT
TRBJ2-5	NA	TRBV11-2	many	CASSFGEETQYF	TGTGCCAGCAGCTTTGGAGAGGAGACCCAGTACTTC
TRBJ1-2	NA	TRBV14	many	CASSRSRATHGGYTF	TGTGCCAGCAGCCGTAGCAGGGCAACGCACGGTGGCTACACCTTC
TRBJ1-2	NA	TRBV20-1	many	CSARSGSSSYGYTF	TGCAGTGCTAGGTCCGGGTCGTCTAGCTATGGCTACACCTTC
TRBJ2-6	NA	TRBV6-1	many	CASRVGGSGANVLTF	TGTGCCAGCAGGGTAGGGGGCTCTGGGGCCAACGTCCTGACTTTC
TRBJ2-7	NA	TRBV12-3/TRBV12-4	NA	CASSFRWPSLQKSEQYF	TGTGCCAGCAGTTTCCGATGGCCTAGCCTTCAGAAAAGCGAGCAGTACTTC
TRBJ1-4	NA	TRBV28	few	CASSFGRNEKLFF	TGTGCCAGCAGTTTTGGCCGAAATGAAAAACTGTTTTTT
TRBJ2-5	NA	TRBV7-9	many	CASSLALKPGSRKTQYF	TGTGCCAGCAGCTTAGCCTTAAAACCGGGATCTCGGAAGACCCAGTACTTC
TRBJ2-5	NA	TRBV4-1	many	CASSQGFNPGTQYF	TGCGCCAGCAGCCAAGGATTCAACCCCGGGACCCAGTACTTC
TRBJ2-7	NA	TRBV20-1	many	CSAHGISYEQYF	TGCAGTGCTCACGGGATTTCCTACGAGCAGTACTTC
TRBJ1-2	TRBD1	TRBV15	many	CATSRDPIRDRGSNYGYTF	TGTGCCACCAGCAGAGATCCCATCCGGGACAGGGGATCTAACTATGGCTACACCTTC
TRBJ2-5	TRBD2	TRBV29-1	NA	CSVEGGSGLVEETQYF	TGCAGCGTTGAAGGTGGTTCCGGACTAGTAGAAGAGACCCAGTACTTC
TRBJ2-3	TRBD2	TRBV20-1	many	CSAHSRGGLGTDTQYF	TGCAGTGCACACTCCCGGGGGGGCTTGGGCACAGATACGCAGTATTTT
TRBJ1-2	TRBD1	TRBV27	many	CASSSYLTGGGYTF	TGTGCCAGCAGTTCCTACCTGACAGGGGGAGGCTACACCTTC
TRBJ2-3	NA	TRBV7-2	many	CASSRSLPNTDTQYF	TGTGCCAGCAGCCGAAGCCTCCCCAACACAGATACGCAGTATTTT
TRBJ2-1	NA	TRBV11-3	many	CASSPNSGPYNEQFF	TGTGCCAGCAGCCCTAATAGCGGTCCCTACAATGAGCAGTTCTTC